The sample holds many counts of the clone carrying this TCR beta chain. Antigen: not known. The donor group consisted entirely of healthy Caucasians. TCRdb re-called the 5' RACE reads with MiXCR, one entry per CDR3 protein. Among 690,000 or so distinct CDR3 sequences listed, 8.5% to 9.5% were seen once. The data were obtained in a study of identical twins. Per germline, CDR1 MDHEN and CDR2 SYDVKM. Trimming cost V 7 bases and J 5 bases; bases outside gene matches: 16. The CDR3 consists of 17 residues. General study findings and limits: Alpha sequences that were out-of-frame and twin-shared showed an excess of low generation probability. Invariant populations such as MAIT and iNKT cells could partly muddle zero-insertion analyses.

Another study also made use of these data, one on yellow fever vaccine responses in identical twins. That publication notes: Twins reportedly showed a vaccine T cell response that seemed partly convergent and partly personalized.

This TCR came from a woman between 18 and 29 years old in good health. What was sequenced was PBMCs. The V call is TRBV28, the J call TRBJ1-5; 8 bases are shared with TRBD1. The CDR3 bases are TGTGCCAGCAATAAAAACGTCCCAGGGGGCCTGCATCAGCCCCAGCATTTT. This sequence encodes CASNKNVPGGLHQPQHF.